The clone carrying this T cell receptor beta chain came up many times. Its antigen is undetermined. V dropped 6 bases and J dropped 5; count of bases not matched to a gene: 6. CDR3 length: 14 amino acids. CDR1 is MNHNS, CDR2 SASEGT, per germline. This sample is part of a study of regulatory T cells in long-lasting Graves disease. Study results and caveats: Investigators studied peripheral blood only, not thyroid tissue.

Relying on iRepertoire HTBI primers and Arm-PCR of CDR3 regions, the team built TCR beta libraries. TCRdb analysed the multiplex PCR reads with MiXCR anew, one entry per CDR3 protein. The repertoire holds 350,000 to 550,000 distinct CDR3 sequences, 15% seen once, with roughly 17% in the top ten. Described time point: newly diagnosed GD, antithyroid drugs for less than 3 months. PBMCs were the source of the RNA used for TCR sequencing. Separately, the same data were catalogued under a study of T cells in Graves' hyperthyroidism and ophthalmopathy.

Sequencing used peripheral blood mononuclear cells (PBMCs), obtained at new diagnosis, from a patient treated with antithyroid drugs. The clonotype comes from a woman in her 30s with Graves disease. The chain employs TRBV6-1 and TRBJ2-7; 11 bases match TRBD2. The CDR3 protein is CASRTLAGDDEQYF. The CDR3 DNA is TGTGCCAGCAGGACACTAGCGGGAGACGACGAGCAGTACTTC.